This TCR beta chain was obtained from a study of blood T cell repertoires in COVID-19. Study in general: Samples representing acute and convalescent COVID-19 were sourced from the United States, Italy and Spain. Nucleic acid was either cDNA or gDNA, and it came from T cells, B-cell-depleted T cells, or PBMCs.

The CDR3 runs to 15 residues. The germline V gene has CDR1 MNHNY and CDR2 SVGAGI (reference sequence). The V end was cut by 2 bases, the J end by 3 bases, with 13 bases between. In the original processing: Amplified reference gene primers provided the basis for estimating nucleated cell counts. Clones were sequenced by immunoSEQ multiplex PCR, and TCRdb holds only the in-frame ones, with some missing. D and trimming come from the DNA, and the V and J calls and clone size come from that table. The sample records nearly 100,000 clones, approximately 88% being singletons. This clonotype was obtained from a woman aged 55-70 years with acute or convalescent COVID-19. This chain uses TRBV6-6 with TRBJ1-2; a possible D gene is TRBD1 (6 bases). The material sequenced was peripheral blood. The CDR3 loop is CASSYARTVDYGYTF. The CDR3 nucleotides read TGTGCCAGCAGTTACGCTAGGACAGTCGACTATGGCTACACCTTC.